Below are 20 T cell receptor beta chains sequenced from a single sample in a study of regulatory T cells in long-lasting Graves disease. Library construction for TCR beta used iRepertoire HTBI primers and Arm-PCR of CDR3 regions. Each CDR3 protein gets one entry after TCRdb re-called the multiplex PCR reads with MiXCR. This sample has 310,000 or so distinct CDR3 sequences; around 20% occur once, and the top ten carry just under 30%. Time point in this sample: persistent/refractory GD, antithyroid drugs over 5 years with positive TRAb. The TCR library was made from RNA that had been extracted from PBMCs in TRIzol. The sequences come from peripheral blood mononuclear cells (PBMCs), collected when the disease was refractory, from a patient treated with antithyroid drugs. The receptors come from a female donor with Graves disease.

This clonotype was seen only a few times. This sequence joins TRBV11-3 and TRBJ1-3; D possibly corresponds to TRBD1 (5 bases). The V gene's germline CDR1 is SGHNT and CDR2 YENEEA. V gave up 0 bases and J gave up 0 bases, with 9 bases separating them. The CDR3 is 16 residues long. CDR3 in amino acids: CASSLDPGTSGNTIYF. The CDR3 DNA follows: TGTGCCAGCAGCTTAGACCCAGGGACCTCTGGAAACACCATATATTTT.

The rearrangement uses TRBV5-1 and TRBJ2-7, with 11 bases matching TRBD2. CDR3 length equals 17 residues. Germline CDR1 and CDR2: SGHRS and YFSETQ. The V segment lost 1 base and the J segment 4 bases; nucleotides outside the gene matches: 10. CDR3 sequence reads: CASSLRMHSGRGYEQYF. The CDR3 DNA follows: TGCGCCAGCAGCTTGCGGATGCATAGCGGGAGGGGGTACGAGCAGTACTTC.

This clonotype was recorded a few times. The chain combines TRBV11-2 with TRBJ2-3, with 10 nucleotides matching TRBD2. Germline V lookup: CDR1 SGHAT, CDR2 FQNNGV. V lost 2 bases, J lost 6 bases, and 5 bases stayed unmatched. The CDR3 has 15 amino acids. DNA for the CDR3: TGTGCCAGCAGCTTAAGTCTAGCGGGAGTCGATACGCAGTATTTT. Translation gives CASSLSLAGVDTQYF.

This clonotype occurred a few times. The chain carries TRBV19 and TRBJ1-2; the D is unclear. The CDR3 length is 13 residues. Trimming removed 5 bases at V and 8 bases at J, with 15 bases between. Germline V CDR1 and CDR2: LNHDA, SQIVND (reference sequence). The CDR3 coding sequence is TGTGCCAGTAGTTTCCGGACGGCCCGGGGCTACACCTTC. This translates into CASSFRTARGYTF. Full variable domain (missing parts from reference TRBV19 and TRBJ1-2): DGGITQSPKYLFRKEGQNVTLSCEQNLNHDAMYWYRQDPGQGLRLIYYSQIVNDFQKGDIAEGYSVSREKKESFPLTVTSAQKNPTAFYLCASSFRTARGYTFGSGTRLTVV.

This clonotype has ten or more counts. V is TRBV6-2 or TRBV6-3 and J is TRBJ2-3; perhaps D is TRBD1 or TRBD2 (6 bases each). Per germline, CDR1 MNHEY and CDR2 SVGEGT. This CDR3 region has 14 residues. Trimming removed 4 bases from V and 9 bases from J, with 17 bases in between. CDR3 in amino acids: CASSSTGAAVTQYF. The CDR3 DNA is TGTGCCAGCAGTTCCACGGGGGCGGCGGTCACGCAGTATTTT.

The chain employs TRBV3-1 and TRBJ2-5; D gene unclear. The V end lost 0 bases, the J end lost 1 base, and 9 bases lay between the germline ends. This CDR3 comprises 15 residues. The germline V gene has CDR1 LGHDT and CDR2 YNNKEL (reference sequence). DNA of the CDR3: TGTGCCAGCAGCCAAGAACGTCTACTCCAAGAGACCCAGTACTTC. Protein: CASSQERLLQETQYF.

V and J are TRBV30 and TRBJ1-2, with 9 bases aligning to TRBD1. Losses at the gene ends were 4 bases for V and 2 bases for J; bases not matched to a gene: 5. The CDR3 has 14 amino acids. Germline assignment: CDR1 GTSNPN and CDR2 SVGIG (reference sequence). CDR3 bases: TGTGCCTGGACCCCGGACAGGGGCAACTATGGCTACACCTTC. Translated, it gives CAWTPDRGNYGYTF.

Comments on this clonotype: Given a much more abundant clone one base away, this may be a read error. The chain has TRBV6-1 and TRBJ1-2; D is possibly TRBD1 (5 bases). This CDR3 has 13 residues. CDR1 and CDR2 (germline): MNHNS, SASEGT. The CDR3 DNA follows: TGTGCCAGCAGCTTATGGGGCGACAATGGCTGCACCTTC. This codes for CASSLWGDNGCTF.

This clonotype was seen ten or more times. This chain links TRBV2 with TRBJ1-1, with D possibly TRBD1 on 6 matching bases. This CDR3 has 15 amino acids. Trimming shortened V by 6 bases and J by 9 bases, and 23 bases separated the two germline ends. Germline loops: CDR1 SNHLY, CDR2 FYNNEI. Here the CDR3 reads CASSSNWGARTKAFF. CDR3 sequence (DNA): TGTGCCAGCAGCTCTAACTGGGGGGCTCGGACGAAAGCTTTCTTT. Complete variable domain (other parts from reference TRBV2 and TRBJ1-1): EPEVTQTPSHQVTQMGQEVILRCVPISNHLYFYWYRQILGQKVEFLVSFYNNEISEKSEIFDDQFSVERPDGSNFTLKIRSTKLEDSAMYFCASSSNWGARTKAFFGQGTRLTVV.

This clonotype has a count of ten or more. The CDR3 here is CASSLLHQPQHF. DNA of the CDR3: TGTGCCAGCAGTTTATTGCATCAGCCCCAGCATTTT. J is TRBJ1-5 and V is TRBV28; D is uncertain. The CDR3 spans 12 residues. The germline CDR1 and CDR2 sequences are MDHEN and SYDVKM. Trimming cost V 1 base and J 5 bases, with 3 bases left between them.

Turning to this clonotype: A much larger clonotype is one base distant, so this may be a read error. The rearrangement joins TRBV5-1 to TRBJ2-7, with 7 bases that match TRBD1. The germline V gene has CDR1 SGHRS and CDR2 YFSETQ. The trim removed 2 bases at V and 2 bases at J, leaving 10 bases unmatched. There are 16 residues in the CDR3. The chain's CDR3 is CASSFYGQGGPYEQYF. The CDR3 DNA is TGCGCCAGCAGCTTTTACGGACAAGGGGGCCCCTACGAGCAGTACTTC. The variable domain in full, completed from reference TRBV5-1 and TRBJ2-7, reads KAGVTQTPRYLIKTRGQQVTLSCSPISGHRSVSWYQQTPGQGLQFLFEYFSETQRNKGNFPGRFSGRQFSNSRSEMNVSTLELGDSALYLCASSFYGQGGPYEQYFGPGTRLTVT.

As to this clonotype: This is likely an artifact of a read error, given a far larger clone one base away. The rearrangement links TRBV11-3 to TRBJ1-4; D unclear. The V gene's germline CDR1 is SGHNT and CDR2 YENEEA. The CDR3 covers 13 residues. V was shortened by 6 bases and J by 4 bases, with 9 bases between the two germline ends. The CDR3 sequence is CASRRPSNEKLFF. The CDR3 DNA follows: TGTGCCAGCAGGCGACCAAGTAATGAAAAACTGTTTTTT.

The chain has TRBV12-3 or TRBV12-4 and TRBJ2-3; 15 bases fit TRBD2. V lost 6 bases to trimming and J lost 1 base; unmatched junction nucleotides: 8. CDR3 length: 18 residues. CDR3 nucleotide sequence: TGTGCCAGCAGCACGCCAGGACTAGCGGGAGGGCGCACAGATACGCAGTATTTT. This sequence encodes CASSTPGLAGGRTDTQYF.

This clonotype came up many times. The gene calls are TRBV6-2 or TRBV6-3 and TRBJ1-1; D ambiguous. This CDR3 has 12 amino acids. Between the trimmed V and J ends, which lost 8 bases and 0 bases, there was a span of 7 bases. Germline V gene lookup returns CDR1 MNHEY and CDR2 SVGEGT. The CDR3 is CASCSVNTEAFF. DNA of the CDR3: TGTGCCAGCTGTTCGGTGAACACTGAAGCTTTCTTT.

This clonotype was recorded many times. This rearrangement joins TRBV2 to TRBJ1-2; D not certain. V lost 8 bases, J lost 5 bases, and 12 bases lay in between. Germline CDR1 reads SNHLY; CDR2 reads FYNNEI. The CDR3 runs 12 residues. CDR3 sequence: CASGLAGYGYTF. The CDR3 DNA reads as TGTGCCAGCGGACTGGCGGGTTATGGCTACACCTTC.

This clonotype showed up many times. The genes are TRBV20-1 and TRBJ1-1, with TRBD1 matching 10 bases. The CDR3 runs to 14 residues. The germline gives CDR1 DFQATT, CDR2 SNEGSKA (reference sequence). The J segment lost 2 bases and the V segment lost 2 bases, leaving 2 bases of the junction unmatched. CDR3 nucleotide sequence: TGCAGTGCTAGAAGGACAGGGGGAAACACTGAAGCTTTCTTT. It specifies CSARRTGGNTEAFF.

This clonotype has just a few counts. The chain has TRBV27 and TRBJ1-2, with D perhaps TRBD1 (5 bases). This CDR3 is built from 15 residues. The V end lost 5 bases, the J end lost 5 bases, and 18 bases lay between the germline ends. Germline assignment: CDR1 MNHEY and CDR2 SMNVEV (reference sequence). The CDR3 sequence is CASSAQGVTSYGYTF. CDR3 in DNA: TGTGCCAGCAGTGCCCAGGGAGTTACCTCATATGGCTACACCTTC.

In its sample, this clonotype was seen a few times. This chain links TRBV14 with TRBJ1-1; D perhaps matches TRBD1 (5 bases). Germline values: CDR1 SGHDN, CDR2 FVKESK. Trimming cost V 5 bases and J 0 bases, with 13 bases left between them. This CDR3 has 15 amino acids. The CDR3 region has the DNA TGTGCCAGCAGCAAAACGGGGGTCGTGAACACTGAAGCTTTCTTT. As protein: CASSKTGVVNTEAFF. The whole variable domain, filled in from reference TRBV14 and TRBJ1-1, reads EAGVTQFPSHSVIEKGQTVTLRCDPISGHDNLYWYRRVMGKEIKFLLHFVKESKQDESGMPNNRFLAERTGGTYSTLKVQPAELEDSGVYFCASSKTGVVNTEAFFGQGTRLTVV.

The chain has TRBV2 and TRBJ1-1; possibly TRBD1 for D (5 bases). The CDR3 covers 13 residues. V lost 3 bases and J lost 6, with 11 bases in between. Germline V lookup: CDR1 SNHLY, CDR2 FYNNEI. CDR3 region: CASSDPNRSEAFF. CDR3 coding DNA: TGTGCCAGCAGTGATCCGAACAGGTCTGAAGCTTTCTTT.

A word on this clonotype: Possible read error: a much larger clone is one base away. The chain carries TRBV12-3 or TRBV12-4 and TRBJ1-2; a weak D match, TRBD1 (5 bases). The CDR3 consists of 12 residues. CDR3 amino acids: CASSLRGKGCTF. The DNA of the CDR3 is TGTGCCAGCAGTTTAAGGGGCAAAGGCTGCACCTTC.